The rows below give T cell receptor beta chains drawn from one sample of a study of early T cells in non-severe SARS-CoV-2 infection. One entry per CDR3 protein, called by TCRdb with MiXCR from the 5' RACE reads. Here the sample spans 30,000 to 35,000 distinct CDR3 sequences, around 7% being singletons. Specimen: whole blood. All receptors derive from an adult who was a healthcare worker with PCR-confirmed SARS-CoV-2 infection or an uninfected control (not recorded which). Each CDR3 is given with its conserved first and last residue. A D gene is named only where the DNA matches it firmly. Clone size is given for some rows only: seen once, a few or many times, or a class if the clone is expanded.

size,J,D,V,DNA,CDR3
few,TRBJ2-7,-,TRBV19,TGTGCCAGTAGTATAGCGGGGGTGGCTCCCTACGAGCAGTACTTC,CASSIAGVAPYEQYF
-,TRBJ2-2,TRBD1,TRBV12-3/TRBV12-4,TGTGCCAGCAGCATACAGGGGGCGATCACCGGGGAGCTGTTTTTT,CASSIQGAITGELFF
-,TRBJ2-3,-,TRBV2,TGTGCCAGCAGTGAGGTTAACACAGATACGCAGTATTTT,CASSEVNTDTQYF
many,TRBJ1-1,-,TRBV6-1,TGTGCCAGCCCCCAGTTCGGGACCGGGGCTTTCTTT,CASPQFGTGAFF
many,TRBJ2-7,-,TRBV5-1,TGCGCCAGCAGCCCGGGACAACCCACGAGCTCCTACGAGCAGTACTTC,CASSPGQPTSSYEQYF
many,TRBJ2-1,TRBD2,TRBV5-6,TGTGCCAGCAGCTTGGAGCGGGAGGGCCGCAATGAGCAGTTCTTC,CASSLEREGRNEQFF
many,TRBJ1-2,-,TRBV29-1,TGCAGCGTTTCAGGGTCGTCGGCTAACTATGGCTACACCTTC,CSVSGSSANYGYTF
many,TRBJ2-1,-,TRBV7-6,TGTGCCAGCAGCCTTGCAAGCGAGCAGTTCTTC,CASSLASEQFF
many,TRBJ1-2,TRBD1,TRBV4-2,TGTGCCAGCAGCCAAGATTCCGAACGTGCCGGGACAGCATATGGCTACACCTTC,CASSQDSERAGTAYGYTF
many,TRBJ2-4,TRBD2,TRBV25-1,TGTGCCAGCAGTGTGAATAGCGGGAGTGAAAACATTCAGTACTTC,CASSVNSGSENIQYF
few,TRBJ2-1,-,TRBV12-3/TRBV12-4,TGTGCCAGCACCCCTTGGGGGGGCCTCTACAATGAGCAGTTCTTC,CASTPWGGLYNEQFF
few,TRBJ2-6,TRBD1,TRBV28,TGTGCCAGCAATCACGACAGGGGAAGGTTAGCCGGGGCCAACGTCCTGACTTTC,CASNHDRGRLAGANVLTF
few,TRBJ2-1,-,TRBV20-1,TGCAGTGCTACGGACCTCCGGGGTGAGCAGTTCTTC,CSATDLRGEQFF
-,TRBJ2-1,TRBD2,TRBV5-1,TGCGCCAGCAGCTTAGGACTAGCGGGAGTTGTCTACAATGAGCAGTTCTTC,CASSLGLAGVVYNEQFF
many,TRBJ2-1,TRBD2,TRBV10-2,TGCGCCAGCAGTGAGACTAGCGGGAGAGGCAATGAGCAGTTCTTC,CASSETSGRGNEQFF
many,TRBJ2-7,TRBD2,TRBV28,TGTGCCAGCAGCCCAGTACGGGGGGGCGGACCCTACGAGCAGTACTTC,CASSPVRGGGPYEQYF
many,TRBJ2-3,-,TRBV3-1,TGTGCCAGCAGCCAATTGCGGGTAGATACGCAGTATTTT,CASSQLRVDTQYF
many,TRBJ2-7,-,TRBV6-6,TGTGCCAGCAGCCACGACGGCAATCTTCCCTACGAGCAGTACTTC,CASSHDGNLPYEQYF
medium-sized,TRBJ2-3,TRBD2,TRBV27,TGTGCCAGCAGTTCCCCTGTTAGCGGGACCACAGATACGCAGTATTTT,CASSSPVSGTTDTQYF
many,TRBJ2-5,TRBD2,TRBV5-1,TGCGCCAGCAGCTTGGAGGGACTAGCGGCCTGGGAGACCCAGTACTTC,CASSLEGLAAWETQYF
many,TRBJ1-1,-,TRBV10-3,TGTGCCATCAGTGAGCAGGGAAAGAACACTGAAGCTTTCTTT,CAISEQGKNTEAFF
-,TRBJ2-1,TRBD1,TRBV20-1,TGCAGTGCTAGAGATTGGGGGAACAGGGGCTACAATGAGCAGTTCTTC,CSARDWGNRGYNEQFF
many,TRBJ2-3,TRBD1,TRBV6-2/TRBV6-3,TGTGCCAGCAGTCGCCGGACAGGGGGAGATACGCAGTATTTT,CASSRRTGGDTQYF
few,TRBJ1-1,-,TRBV3-1,TGTGCCAGCAGCCAATCGCAGGATCTTAACACTGAAGCTTTCTTT,CASSQSQDLNTEAFF
many,TRBJ2-3,-,TRBV7-3,TGTGCCAGCAGCTCCCCCTCTAGCACAGATACGCAGTATTTT,CASSSPSSTDTQYF
many,TRBJ2-7,TRBD2,TRBV20-1,TGCAGTGCTAGAGATTCGACTAGCGGGCCCTCCTACGAGCAGTACTTC,CSARDSTSGPSYEQYF
many,TRBJ2-1,TRBD2,TRBV3-1,TGTGCCAGCAGCCAAGATAAGTGGGAGGGCGTCTACAATGAGCAGTTCTTC,CASSQDKWEGVYNEQFF
many,TRBJ2-1,-,TRBV2,TGTGCCAGCAGTGAAGAAAAGGGTCAGGGGAATGAGCAGTTCTTC,CASSEEKGQGNEQFF
many,TRBJ2-3,TRBD2,TRBV20-1,TGCAGTGCGAGAAGCGGGAGGGGATTCACAGATACGCAGTATTTT,CSARSGRGFTDTQYF
many,TRBJ1-1,-,TRBV12-3/TRBV12-4,TGTGCCAGCAGTCCTATGGAGGGTATAACTGAAGCTTTCTTT,CASSPMEGITEAFF
many,TRBJ2-7,-,TRBV3-1,TGTGCCAGCAGCCAGGTCCGGGGTGACGAGCAGTACTTC,CASSQVRGDEQYF
many,TRBJ2-1,-,TRBV28,TGTGCCAGCAGTCCCGGACAGATTAATGAGCAGTTCTTC,CASSPGQINEQFF
many,TRBJ1-2,TRBD1,TRBV29-1,TGCAGCGCGCGTCAGGGGGCTGGCTATGGCTACACCTTC,CSARQGAGYGYTF
medium-sized,TRBJ1-1,-,TRBV28,TGTGCCAGCAGGGTGACAGCCATCACTGAAGCTTTCTTT,CASRVTAITEAFF
few,TRBJ1-1,TRBD1,TRBV5-4,TGTGCCAGCAGCGTCAGGGGGACCCCGGGGACTGAAGCTTTCTTT,CASSVRGTPGTEAFF
many,TRBJ2-2,-,TRBV19,TGTGCCCGTAACCTCCGGGCCGGGGAGCTGTTTTTT,CARNLRAGELFF
many,TRBJ2-1,TRBD2,TRBV6-2/TRBV6-3,TGTGCCAGCAGCCTTGGGCCGCAATACGGACTAGTAGGGTTCTTC,CASSLGPQYGLVGFF
many,TRBJ2-5,TRBD2,TRBV12-3/TRBV12-4,TGTGCCAGCAGTATCGCGGCGGGAGGACGGGAGACCCAGTACTTC,CASSIAAGGRETQYF
many,TRBJ2-3,-,TRBV7-2,TGTGCCAGCAGCCGTTTTGGGGCAGATACGCAGTATTTT,CASSRFGADTQYF
many,TRBJ2-1,-,TRBV18,TGTGCCAGCTCAGCAGATTTGGGCGGGACCCCGTCGGGGCAGTTCTTC,CASSADLGGTPSGQFF